This is a list of T cell receptor beta chains from one sample in a study of T cell responses to AZD1222 COVID-19 vaccine. Method: immunoSEQ multiplex PCR; TCRdb's copy keeps in-frame clones and lacks some. The table shows 75,000 to 85,000 clones, with approximately 87% occurring only once. Sample: peripheral blood, taken 28 days after the second AZD1222 dose. These receptors were taken from an adult who received the AZD1222 COVID-19 vaccine. Each CDR3 is given with its conserved first and last residue. The D gene is left open where the match is weak. A clone size is listed for some rows: how often the clone was seen (once, few, many), or a class if it is expanded.

TRBV30	TRBJ2-7	NA	TRBD2	CAWSSRLAGFYEQYF	TGTGCCTGGAGCTCCCGACTAGCGGGGTTCTACGAGCAGTACTTC
TRBV2	TRBJ2-7	NA	TRBD1	CASSVKGANAYEQYF	TGTGCCAGCAGTGTGAAGGGGGCTAACGCCTACGAGCAGTACTTC
TRBV4-3	TRBJ1-5	NA	NA	CASSQKLMGGLPQHF	TGCGCCAGCAGCCAAAAGTTAATGGGTGGTCTGCCCCAGCATTTT
TRBV30	TRBJ2-3	few	NA	CAWGGGTNTQYF	TGTGCCTGGGGAGGGGGGACGAATACGCAGTATTTT
TRBV20-1	TRBJ2-1	NA	NA	CSSTEGSSRFF	TGCAGTTCTACAGAGGGCTCATCTCGGTTCTTC
TRBV6-6	TRBJ1-6	few	NA	CASSPYQSSYNSPLHF	TGTGCCAGCAGCCCATATCAAAGCTCCTATAATTCACCCCTCCACTTT
TRBV7-9	TRBJ2-3	NA	NA	CASSFPPGRNTDTQYF	TGTGCCAGCAGCTTCCCCCCAGGACGGAACACAGATACGCAGTATTTT
TRBV6-5	TRBJ1-5	NA	TRBD1	CASTSNRGDYQPQHF	TGTGCCAGTACGTCAAACAGGGGGGATTATCAGCCCCAGCATTTT
TRBV7-6	TRBJ1-5	few	NA	CASSAPGNQPQHF	TGTGCCAGCAGCGCCCCCGGCAATCAGCCCCAGCATTTT
TRBV9	TRBJ2-3	NA	NA	CASSVDSAAAQDTQYF	TGTGCCAGCAGCGTAGACTCCGCGGCGGCGCAAGATACGCAGTATTTT
TRBV5-1	TRBJ2-3	NA	NA	CASSFPGDDTQYF	TGCGCCAGCAGCTTTCCAGGGGACGATACGCAGTATTTT
TRBV6-5	TRBJ1-1	once	NA	CASKPEGGWTEAFF	TGTGCCAGCAAACCCGAGGGGGGATGGACTGAAGCTTTCTTT
TRBV14	TRBJ1-1	NA	NA	CASSEQGRQAFF	TGTGCCAGCAGCGAGCAGGGGCGACAAGCTTTCTTT
TRBV5-1	TRBJ1-5	NA	TRBD1	CASSPGTGTINQPQHF	TGCGCCAGCAGCCCCGGGACAGGGACAATAAATCAGCCCCAGCATTTT
TRBV19	TRBJ1-5	once	TRBD1	CASSSGTGLNQPQHF	TGTGCCAGTAGTTCCGGGACAGGGTTAAATCAGCCCCAGCATTTT
TRBV5-6	TRBJ2-1	once	TRBD2	CASSSQRGSYNEQFF	TGTGCCAGCAGCTCACAGCGGGGCTCCTACAATGAGCAGTTCTTC
TRBV6-5	TRBJ1-2	NA	TRBD1	CASRPGTERYGYTF	TGTGCCAGCAGACCCGGGACAGAACGCTATGGCTACACCTTC
TRBV19	TRBJ1-2	NA	TRBD1	CASSNDRGNYGYTF	TGTGCCAGTAGTAACGACAGGGGGAACTATGGCTACACCTTC
TRBV5-1	TRBJ1-2	NA	NA	CASSFPSGLTRGYGYTF	TGCGCCAGCAGCTTCCCCTCGGGACTTACAAGAGGCTATGGCTACACCTTC
TRBV5-6	TRBJ2-5	NA	NA	CASSYLLGSRTQYF	TGTGCCAGCAGCTATCTCTTGGGGAGCCGGACCCAGTACTTC
TRBV19	TRBJ2-1	NA	NA	CASSIRFSTTPMEQFF	TGTGCCAGTAGTATAAGGTTCTCGACTACCCCAATGGAGCAGTTCTTC
TRBV7-9	TRBJ1-2	few	NA	CASSLSAAGVTF	TGTGCCAGCAGCTTGTCGGCTGCAGGTGTCACCTTC
TRBV7-2	TRBJ2-3	NA	NA	CASSLEGGSTDTQYF	TGTGCCAGCAGCTTAGAGGGGGGGAGCACAGATACGCAGTATTTT
TRBV5-4	TRBJ1-2	NA	NA	CASSSVSGNYGYTF	TGTGCCAGCAGCTCCGTGAGTGGAAACTATGGCTACACCTTC
TRBV19	TRBJ1-2	NA	TRBD1	CASSVTTGSGYAYGYTF	TGTGCCAGTAGTGTCACGACAGGGAGTGGATACGCCTATGGCTACACCTTC
TRBV7-9	TRBJ2-7	NA	TRBD1	CASSFPTGAYEQYF	TGTGCCAGCAGCTTCCCGACAGGGGCCTACGAGCAGTACTTC
TRBV10-3	TRBJ1-1	NA	NA	CAIRTEPGTEAFF	TGTGCCATCAGGACGGAACCGGGGACTGAAGCTTTCTTT
TRBV10-2	TRBJ1-6	NA	TRBD1	CASSGDRGNSPLHF	TGCGCCAGCAGTGGTGACAGGGGCAATTCACCCCTCCACTTT
TRBV5-8	TRBJ2-7	NA	NA	CASRFGGSSYEQYF	TGTGCCAGCAGATTCGGGGGTAGCTCCTACGAGCAGTACTTC
TRBV24-1	TRBJ1-5	NA	NA	CATSREGDQPQHF	TGTGCCACCAGTCGCGAGGGCGATCAGCCCCAGCATTTT
TRBV6-5	TRBJ1-4	NA	NA	CASSYNEKLFF	TGTGCCAGCAGTTACAATGAAAAACTGTTTTTT
TRBV6-5	TRBJ2-5	NA	NA	CASSYTQGWETQYF	TGTGCCAGCAGTTACACCCAGGGTTGGGAGACCCAGTACTTC
TRBV6-5	TRBJ2-5	NA	NA	CASSYQLGAGETQYF	TGTGCCAGCAGTTACCAGCTGGGGGCGGGGGAGACCCAGTACTTC
TRBV18	TRBJ1-1	NA	NA	CASSPGMNTEAFF	TGTGCCAGCTCACCGGGAATGAACACTGAAGCTTTCTTT
TRBV7-8	TRBJ2-3	NA	NA	CASSLESGGPDTQYF	TGTGCCAGCAGCTTAGAATCGGGGGGCCCAGATACGCAGTATTTT
TRBV7-9	TRBJ1-6	NA	TRBD1	CASSNRDRSASYNSPLHF	TGTGCCAGCAGCAACCGGGACAGGTCCGCCTCATATAATTCACCCCTCCACTTT
TRBV19	TRBJ1-1	NA	NA	CASSISGGPNTEAFF	TGTGCCAGTAGTATTTCCGGGGGCCCGAACACTGAAGCTTTCTTT
TRBV24-1	TRBJ1-1	NA	NA	CATSDLGRGEAFF	TGTGCCACCAGTGATTTGGGCAGGGGAGAAGCTTTCTTT
TRBV5-1	TRBJ2-7	NA	NA	CASSPSGRSPYEQYF	TGCGCCAGCAGCCCCTCCGGACGTTCCCCCTACGAGCAGTACTTC
TRBV7-9	TRBJ1-2	once	NA	CASSQERNYGYTF	TGTGCCAGCAGCCAAGAACGGAACTATGGCTACACCTTC
TRBV5-1	TRBJ1-2	NA	NA	CASSARQAYGYTF	TGCGCCAGCAGCGCAAGACAGGCCTATGGCTACACCTTC
TRBV5-6	TRBJ2-7	NA	TRBD1	CASSLPRTGTYEQYF	TGTGCCAGCAGTTTACCTCGGACAGGCACCTACGAGCAGTACTTC
TRBV3-1/TRBV3-2	TRBJ1-1	NA	NA	CASSREMQLNTEAFF	TGTGCCAGCAGCCGAGAGATGCAGTTGAACACTGAAGCTTTCTTT